These T cell receptor beta chains were read from a single sample in a study of identifying expanded T cells in peripheral blood. Using immunoSEQ multiplex PCR, the repertoire was profiled, and TCRdb retains in-frame clones only, with some absent. Among about 130,000 clones listed, roughly 90% were seen once. Sequenced material: blood. These receptors all stem from a person aged 18-70 years in good health. Both conserved end residues are part of each CDR3. Each record gives: J gene, V gene, D gene, clone size, CDR3 protein, CDR3 DNA. A D gene is named only where the DNA matches it firmly. Where a row states a size, it is once, few, many or the class of an expanded clone; other rows omit it.

J: TRBJ2-1; V: TRBV6-6; D: TRBD1; size: .; CDR3: CASTLDRGHNEQFF; DNA: TGTGCCAGCACCCTGGACAGGGGCCACAATGAGCAGTTCTTC
J: TRBJ2-7; V: TRBV6-6; D: TRBD2; size: .; CDR3: CASSYFLAENSYEQYF; DNA: TGTGCCAGCAGTTACTTTCTAGCGGAGAACTCCTACGAGCAGTACTTC
J: TRBJ2-3; V: TRBV4-3; D: TRBD2; size: .; CDR3: CASSQGTSGVDTQYF; DNA: TGCGCCAGCAGCCAGGGCACTAGCGGGGTTGATACGCAGTATTTT
J: TRBJ2-2; V: TRBV10-3; D: TRBD1; size: .; CDR3: CAIRTGVGTGELFF; DNA: TGTGCCATCAGGACAGGGGTAGGGACCGGGGAGCTGTTTTTT
J: TRBJ2-2; V: TRBV18; D: .; size: .; CDR3: CASSPITGNTGELFF; DNA: TGTGCCAGCTCCCCTATCACAGGGAACACCGGGGAGCTGTTTTTT
J: TRBJ2-3; V: TRBV9; D: .; size: .; CDR3: CASSPRGGEDTQYF; DNA: TGTGCCAGCAGCCCGAGGGGTGGTGAAGATACGCAGTATTTT
J: TRBJ2-7; V: TRBV28; D: TRBD2; size: .; CDR3: CASSPPAGGSSYEQYF; DNA: TGTGCCAGCAGTCCCCCTGCGGGAGGGAGCTCCTACGAGCAGTACTTC
J: TRBJ1-3; V: TRBV7-2; D: .; size: .; CDR3: CASSIRQQSGNTIYF; DNA: TGTGCCAGCAGCATACGACAGCAATCTGGAAACACCATATATTTT
J: TRBJ2-2; V: TRBV5-1; D: TRBD2; size: .; CDR3: CASRLAVSNTGELFF; DNA: TGCGCCAGCAGGCTAGCGGTATCGAACACCGGGGAGCTGTTTTTT
J: TRBJ1-2; V: TRBV5-1; D: .; size: .; CDR3: CASSLAVVGSGYTF; DNA: TGCGCCAGCAGCTTGGCCGTGGTAGGTTCTGGCTACACCTTC
J: TRBJ1-1; V: TRBV11-2; D: .; size: many; CDR3: CASSARTTGTEAFF; DNA: TGTGCCAGCAGCGCCCGGACAACGGGAACTGAAGCTTTCTTT
J: TRBJ1-4; V: TRBV4-2; D: TRBD1; size: .; CDR3: CASSRNDRGPNEKLFF; DNA: TGTGCCAGCAGCCGGAATGACAGGGGGCCTAATGAAAAACTGTTTTTT
J: TRBJ2-5; V: TRBV7-9; D: .; size: .; CDR3: CASSFSTEQETQYF; DNA: TGTGCCAGCAGCTTTAGTACTGAGCAAGAGACCCAGTACTTC
J: TRBJ2-5; V: TRBV10-1; D: .; size: .; CDR3: CASSEGLVTQYF; DNA: TGCGCCAGCAGTGAAGGGTTAGTGACCCAGTACTTC
J: TRBJ2-3; V: TRBV6-5; D: TRBD1; size: .; CDR3: CASRSGQGASDTQYF; DNA: TGTGCCAGCAGGTCTGGACAGGGGGCCTCAGATACGCAGTATTTT
J: TRBJ2-3; V: TRBV7-3; D: .; size: once; CDR3: CASSQSGSTDTQYF; DNA: TGTGCCAGCAGCCAAAGCGGGAGCACAGATACGCAGTATTTT
J: TRBJ1-4; V: TRBV7-2; D: .; size: .; CDR3: CASSLTQGGNEKLFF; DNA: TGTGCCAGCAGCTTAACCCAGGGAGGCAATGAAAAACTGTTTTTT
J: TRBJ1-5; V: TRBV18; D: .; size: .; CDR3: CASSPSPGQSNQPQHF; DNA: TGTGCCAGCTCACCCTCGCCGGGACAAAGCAATCAGCCCCAGCATTTT
J: TRBJ2-3; V: TRBV7-2; D: TRBD2; size: .; CDR3: CASSLLAGGTDTQYF; DNA: TGTGCCAGCAGCCTCCTAGCGGGGGGGACAGATACGCAGTATTTT
J: TRBJ2-1; V: TRBV5-4; D: .; size: .; CDR3: CASRTDYNEQFF; DNA: TGTGCCAGCAGAACAGACTACAATGAGCAGTTCTTC
J: TRBJ2-1; V: TRBV6-1; D: TRBD2; size: once; CDR3: CASRRTSGIYNEQFF; DNA: TGTGCCAGCAGGAGGACTAGCGGGATATATAATGAGCAGTTCTTC
J: TRBJ2-5; V: TRBV2; D: TRBD2; size: .; CDR3: CASRDYRKETQYF; DNA: TGTGCCAGTAGGGACTACCGGAAAGAGACCCAGTACTTC
J: TRBJ1-2; V: TRBV27; D: TRBD1; size: .; CDR3: CASSFRGLDGYTF; DNA: TGTGCCAGCAGTTTCAGGGGGCTAGATGGCTACACCTTC
J: TRBJ2-2; V: TRBV5-1; D: .; size: .; CDR3: CASSLGSFSGPGSANTGELFF; DNA: TGCGCCAGCAGCTTGGGGTCGTTTTCCGGCCCGGGATCTGCGAACACCGGGGAGCTGTTTTTT
J: TRBJ1-5; V: TRBV5-6; D: .; size: .; CDR3: CASSLAGEAQPQHF; DNA: TGTGCCAGCAGCTTGGCAGGTGAGGCTCAGCCCCAGCATTTT
J: TRBJ2-7; V: TRBV27; D: TRBD2; size: once; CDR3: CASSPGGLRGIYEQYF; DNA: TGTGCCAGCAGCCCGGGGGGATTGCGAGGTATCTACGAGCAGTACTTC
J: TRBJ1-2; V: TRBV6-4; D: .; size: .; CDR3: CASSDEGIYGYTF; DNA: TGTGCCAGCAGTGACGAGGGAATCTATGGCTACACCTTC
J: TRBJ2-5; V: TRBV7-2; D: TRBD1; size: .; CDR3: CASSPGQSETQYF; DNA: TGTGCCAGCAGCCCGGGACAGTCCGAGACCCAGTACTTC
J: TRBJ2-4; V: TRBV18; D: .; size: .; CDR3: CASSSGSSAKNIQYF; DNA: TGTGCCAGCTCATCAGGGTCCTCAGCCAAAAACATTCAGTACTTC
J: TRBJ2-7; V: TRBV6-5; D: .; size: .; CDR3: CASRPRDSTTYEQYF; DNA: TGTGCCAGCAGACCCCGGGACTCCACAACCTACGAGCAGTACTTC
J: TRBJ2-7; V: TRBV6-1; D: TRBD2; size: .; CDR3: CASSEDLAGDSYEQYF; DNA: TGTGCCAGCAGTGAGGATCTAGCGGGGGATTCCTACGAGCAGTACTTC
J: TRBJ2-3; V: TRBV6-5; D: TRBD2; size: .; CDR3: CASSSTSGGSTDTQYF; DNA: TGTGCCAGCAGTTCGACTAGCGGGGGAAGCACAGATACGCAGTATTTT
J: TRBJ2-2; V: TRBV7-9; D: TRBD2; size: .; CDR3: CASSLARESTGELFF; DNA: TGTGCCAGCAGCTTAGCGCGGGAGAGCACCGGGGAGCTGTTTTTT
J: TRBJ2-3; V: TRBV29-1; D: TRBD2; size: few; CDR3: CSVPSGSADTQYF; DNA: TGCAGCGTTCCTAGCGGGAGTGCAGATACGCAGTATTTT
J: TRBJ2-2; V: TRBV5-1; D: .; size: .; CDR3: CASRLGHTNTGELFF; DNA: TGCGCCAGCAGGTTGGGACATACGAACACCGGGGAGCTGTTTTTT
J: TRBJ2-3; V: TRBV5-4; D: TRBD2; size: .; CDR3: CASSELGGGLTDTQYF; DNA: TGTGCCAGCAGCGAGTTGGGGGGGGGACTCACAGATACGCAGTATTTT
J: TRBJ2-5; V: TRBV7-9; D: .; size: .; CDR3: CASSLEWSGLKTQYF; DNA: TGTGCCAGCAGCTTAGAATGGTCAGGGCTAAAGACCCAGTACTTC
J: TRBJ1-2; V: TRBV30; D: .; size: .; CDR3: CAWSVGQIGYTF; DNA: TGTGCCTGGAGTGTAGGGCAGATCGGCTACACCTTC
J: TRBJ1-1; V: TRBV28; D: TRBD1; size: few; CDR3: CATFIRHIDRDEAFF; DNA: TGTGCCACCTTCATTCGCCATATCGACAGGGATGAAGCTTTCTTT
J: TRBJ2-7; V: TRBV7-7; D: .; size: few; CDR3: CASSQGSYGGEQYF; DNA: TGTGCCAGCAGCCAGGGAAGCTACGGCGGCGAGCAGTACTTC
J: TRBJ2-5; V: TRBV4-2; D: TRBD1; size: medium-sized; CDR3: CASSQERGGKRETQYF; DNA: TGTGCCAGCAGCCAAGAACGAGGGGGCAAAAGGGAGACCCAGTACTTC
J: TRBJ2-5; V: TRBV11-1; D: .; size: .; CDR3: CASSEERETQYF; DNA: TGTGCCAGCAGCGAAGAGCGGGAGACCCAGTACTTC
J: TRBJ1-2; V: TRBV4-1; D: .; size: .; CDR3: CASSQQHSQDSGYGYTF; DNA: TGCGCCAGCAGCCAACAACACTCACAGGACTCGGGCTATGGCTACACCTTC
J: TRBJ2-1; V: TRBV10-3; D: TRBD2; size: .; CDR3: CAISTTGTSGSVRSYNEQFF; DNA: TGTGCCATCAGCACTACCGGGACTAGCGGGTCTGTGCGTTCCTACAATGAGCAGTTCTTC
J: TRBJ2-1; V: TRBV14; D: TRBD2; size: .; CDR3: CASRKRGGIYNEQFF; DNA: TGTGCCAGCCGAAAGCGGGGGGGAATCTACAATGAGCAGTTCTTC
J: TRBJ1-5; V: TRBV5-1; D: .; size: .; CDR3: CASSLDGRGSQPQHF; DNA: TGCGCCAGCAGCTTGGACGGCAGGGGTAGTCAGCCCCAGCATTTT
J: TRBJ2-1; V: TRBV5-1; D: TRBD1; size: .; CDR3: CASSLVSGGNEQFF; DNA: TGCGCCAGCAGCTTGGTATCAGGGGGCAATGAGCAGTTCTTC
J: TRBJ1-1; V: TRBV27; D: .; size: .; CDR3: CASKPGGAEAFF; DNA: TGTGCCAGCAAACCCGGGGGAGCTGAAGCTTTCTTT
J: TRBJ1-3; V: TRBV4-2; D: .; size: .; CDR3: CASSETGRSGNTIYF; DNA: TGTGCCAGCAGCGAAACAGGCCGTTCTGGAAACACCATATATTTT
J: TRBJ2-1; V: TRBV13; D: .; size: .; CDR3: CASSVSGPSSYNEQFF; DNA: TGTGCCAGCAGCGTAAGCGGGCCTAGCTCCTACAATGAGCAGTTCTTC
J: TRBJ2-7; V: TRBV18; D: TRBD2; size: .; CDR3: CASSPPGGMGEQYF; DNA: TGTGCCAGCTCACCACCGGGGGGGATGGGGGAGCAGTACTTC
J: TRBJ2-2; V: TRBV5-1; D: .; size: .; CDR3: CASSLSPGASIGELFF; DNA: TGCGCCAGCAGCTTGTCCCCAGGGGCCAGTATCGGGGAGCTGTTTTTT
J: TRBJ2-1; V: TRBV7-3; D: .; size: .; CDR3: CASSLSYMPPGEQFF; DNA: TGTGCCAGCAGCTTATCCTACATGCCCCCTGGTGAGCAGTTCTTC